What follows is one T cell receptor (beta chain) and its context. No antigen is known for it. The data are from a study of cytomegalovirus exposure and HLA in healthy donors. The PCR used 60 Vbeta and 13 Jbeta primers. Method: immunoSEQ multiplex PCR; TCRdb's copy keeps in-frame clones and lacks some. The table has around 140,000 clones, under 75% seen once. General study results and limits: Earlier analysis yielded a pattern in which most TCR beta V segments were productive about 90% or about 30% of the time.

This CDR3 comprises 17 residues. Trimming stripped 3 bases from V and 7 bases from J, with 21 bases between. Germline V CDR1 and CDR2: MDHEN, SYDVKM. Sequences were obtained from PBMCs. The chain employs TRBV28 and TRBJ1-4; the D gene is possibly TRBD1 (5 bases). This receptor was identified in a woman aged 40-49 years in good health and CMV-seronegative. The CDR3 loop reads CASSFEGGGHATEKLFF. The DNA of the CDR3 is TGTGCCAGCAGTTTTGAAGGTGGTGGACACGCCACTGAAAAACTGTTTTTT.